The present T cell receptor (beta chain) was sequenced within a study of shared clonotypes between healthy human individuals. Terminally differentiated effector memory CD45RA+ cells were excluded by CCR7 positive selection of CD45RO-negative cells. Profiled with immunoSEQ multiplex PCR; TCRdb holds only in-frame clones, not every one. The data show millions of clones, just under 95% seen once. V was pared by 0 bases and J by 8 bases, with 0 bases of the junction left unmatched. This CDR3 has 12 amino acids. CDR1 and CDR2 (germline): LNHDA, SQIVND (reference sequence). The sequenced sample was naive CD8+ T cells sorted from blood. V gene TRBV19 combines with J gene TRBJ1-2; 7 bases are shared with TRBD1. The clonotype comes from a man aged 18-30 years in good health. The CDR3: CASSIEGGGYTF. CDR3 sequence (DNA): TGTGCCAGTAGTATAGAAGGGGGCGGCTACACCTTC. Filled out from reference TRBV19 and TRBJ1-2, the complete variable domain reads DGGITQSPKYLFRKEGQNVTLSCEQNLNHDAMYWYRQDPGQGLRLIYYSQIVNDFQKGDIAEGYSVSREKKESFPLTVTSAQKNPTAFYLCASSIEGGGYTFGSGTRLTVV.